These T cell receptor beta chains were read from a single sample in a study of T cells in Graves' hyperthyroidism and ophthalmopathy. TCRdb analysed the multiplex PCR reads with MiXCR anew, one entry per CDR3 protein. The sample consists of hundreds of thousands of distinct CDR3 sequences, under 15% of them appearing once. Sequences were obtained from blood. The source is a woman aged 18-29 years with Graves' hyperthyroidism. CDR3s include the opening cysteine and the closing phenylalanine or tryptophan. The D gene is left open where the match is weak. A clone size is listed for some rows: how often the clone was seen (once, few, many), or a class if it is expanded.

size | J | V | D | CDR3 | DNA
- | TRBJ1-4 | TRBV29-1 | - | CSVVGVGEKLFF | TGCAGCGTTGTGGGGGTGGGAGAAAAACTGTTTTTT
- | TRBJ2-7 | TRBV6-5 | TRBD2 | CASSYSGSSGGLSYEQYF | TGTGCCAGCAGTTACTCAGGGTCCAGCGGGGGACTCTCCTACGAGCAGTACTTC
- | TRBJ1-4 | TRBV20-1 | - | CSASVNTNEKLFF | TGCAGTGCTAGTGTCAACACTAATGAAAAACTGTTTTTT
many | TRBJ1-2 | TRBV2 | - | CASLSDWGAYGYTF | TGTGCCAGCTTATCGGACTGGGGGGCCTATGGCTACACCTTC
many | TRBJ1-1 | TRBV20-1 | - | CSARKNTEAFF | TGCAGTGCTAGGAAGAACACTGAAGCTTTCTTT
- | TRBJ2-2 | TRBV6-1 | TRBD1 | CASNPGQGVSRAGELFF | TGTGCCAGCAACCCGGGACAGGGGGTTTCGCGGGCCGGGGAGCTGTTTTTT
many | TRBJ1-4 | TRBV2 | TRBD1 | CASSLYRGLNEKLFF | TGTGCCAGCAGCTTATACAGGGGGCTTAATGAAAAACTGTTTTTT
- | TRBJ1-2 | TRBV19 | - | CASSLSAGNYGYTF | TGTGCCAGTAGTCTCTCGGCGGGTAACTATGGCTACACCTTC
- | TRBJ2-7 | TRBV30 | - | CAWRRNSEQYF | TGTGCCTGGAGACGAAACTCGGAGCAGTACTTC
many | TRBJ2-5 | TRBV20-1 | TRBD1 | CSARDTTGLGTQYF | TGCAGTGCTAGAGATACGACAGGGCTGGGGACCCAGTACTTC
many | TRBJ2-1 | TRBV28 | - | CASSPAKWSSYNEQFF | TGTGCCAGCAGTCCCGCAAAGTGGAGCTCCTACAATGAGCAGTTCTTC
many | TRBJ1-1 | TRBV30 | - | CAWAVRGDTEAFF | TGTGCCTGGGCCGTACGGGGCGACACTGAAGCTTTCTTT
- | TRBJ2-5 | TRBV3-1 | TRBD2 | CASSQEGRALETQYF | TGTGCCAGCAGCCAAGAAGGGAGGGCCCTGGAGACCCAGTACTTC
many | TRBJ1-1 | TRBV15 | - | CATSRAGGLNTEAFF | TGTGCCACCAGCCGAGCCGGTGGTTTGAACACTGAAGCTTTCTTT
many | TRBJ2-5 | TRBV7-2 | TRBD1 | CASSLVGTRDRGSRETQYF | TGTGCCAGCAGCTTAGTAGGAACCCGGGACAGGGGGTCTCGAGAGACCCAGTACTTC
many | TRBJ2-5 | TRBV28 | TRBD2 | CASTNPGLAGPQETQYF | TGTGCCAGCACCAACCCCGGGCTAGCGGGACCCCAAGAGACCCAGTACTTC
many | TRBJ1-2 | TRBV28 | TRBD1 | CASSFRTGSYGYTF | TGTGCCAGCAGTTTTAGGACAGGCAGCTATGGCTACACCTTC
- | TRBJ2-2 | TRBV28 | TRBD1 | CASSGGRGRFGELFF | TGTGCCAGCAGTGGGGGCAGGGGGCGATTCGGGGAGCTGTTTTTT
many | TRBJ2-2 | TRBV2 | TRBD1 | CASSRDRTGELFF | TGTGCCAGCAGTAGGGACAGGACCGGGGAGCTGTTTTTT
many | TRBJ2-4 | TRBV2 | TRBD2 | CASSRLAGGPLGNIQYF | TGTGCCAGCAGTCGACTAGCGGGAGGGCCGTTAGGAAACATTCAGTACTTC
- | TRBJ1-1 | TRBV6-1 | - | CASSARDRGPEAFF | TGTGCCAGCAGTGCCCGGGACCGGGGTCCTGAAGCTTTCTTT
few | TRBJ2-7 | TRBV27 | - | CASRNSGGEQYF | TGTGCCAGCCGAAACTCAGGGGGGGAGCAGTACTTC